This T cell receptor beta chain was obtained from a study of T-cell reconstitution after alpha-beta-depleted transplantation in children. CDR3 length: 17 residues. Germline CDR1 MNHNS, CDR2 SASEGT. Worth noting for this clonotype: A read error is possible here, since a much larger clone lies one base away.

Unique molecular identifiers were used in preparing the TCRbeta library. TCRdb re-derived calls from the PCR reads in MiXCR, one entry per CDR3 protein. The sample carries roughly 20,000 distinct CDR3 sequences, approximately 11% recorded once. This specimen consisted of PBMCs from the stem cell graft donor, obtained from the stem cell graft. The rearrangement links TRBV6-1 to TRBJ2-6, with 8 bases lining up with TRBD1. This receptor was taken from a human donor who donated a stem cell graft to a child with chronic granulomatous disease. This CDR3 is CASGGQGQISGANGLTF. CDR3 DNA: TGTGCCAGCGGAGGACAGGGCCAAATCTCTGGGGCCAACGGCCTGACTTTC.